The clone carrying this T cell receptor beta chain was recorded only once. Sequenced by immunoSEQ multiplex PCR; TCRdb stores in-frame clones only, minus some. Found here are some 48,000 clones, 90% of them singletons; the top ten hold approximately 5%. This record comes from a study of blood T cell repertoires in COVID-19. With 3 bases removed from V and 7 bases from J, the gap between germline ends came to 16 bases. Looked up from germline, CDR1 is ENHRY and CDR2 is SYGVKD. CDR3 length equals 16 residues. This TCR derives from a man in his 70s with acute or convalescent COVID-19. The J gene is TRBJ1-6, the V gene TRBV10-3; TRBD1 might be the D (6 bases). The sequenced sample was peripheral blood. This chain's CDR3 is CAISDFGGHRNSPLHF. CDR3 bases: TGTGCCATCAGTGACTTCGGGGGGCATAGGAATTCACCCCTCCACTTT.